Detailed here is one T cell receptor beta chain. This sample is part of a study of blood T cell repertoires in COVID-19. Method: immunoSEQ multiplex PCR; TCRdb's copy keeps in-frame clones and lacks some. The sample yields roughly 100,000 clones, about 75% seen once. Per germline, CDR1 LGHDT and CDR2 YNNKEL (reference sequence). The CDR3 spans 16 residues. V was cut by 0 bases and J by 5 bases, with 16 bases left in between. The rearrangement links TRBV3-1 (or the pseudogene TRBV3-2) to TRBJ2-5; a possible D gene is TRBD2 (6 bases). Sequenced sample: peripheral blood. This TCR was recovered from an older woman with acute or convalescent COVID-19. The CDR3 is CASSQDLGTSRETQYF. Written as DNA, the CDR3 is TGTGCCAGCAGCCAAGATCTAGGGACTTCCCGGGAGACCCAGTACTTC.